This is a list of T cell receptor beta chains from one sample in a study of metastatic and nonmetastatic thyroid tumors. TCRdb reassembled clones from the PCR reads with MiXCR. This table holds tens of thousands of clones, around 20% found once. The sample was blood. Receptors originate from a female donor with papillary thyroid cancer or a benign thyroid nodule (not recorded which). Some clones in this sample may be carry-over from other donors' samples. The CDR3 runs from the conserved cysteine through the conserved F or W. A D gene is named only where the DNA matches it firmly. Clone size is not always given. Where it is, it says once, few, many or a class for expanded clones.

many	TRBV2	TRBJ2-3	TRBD2	CASSESKAGGSDTQYF	TGTGCCAGCAGTGAAAGTAAGGCGGGAGGATCGGATACGCAGTATTTT
few	TRBV6-1	TRBJ2-2	TRBD1	CASRDSGGTGELFF	TGTGCCAGCCGGGACAGTGGTGGAACCGGTGAGCTGTTTTTT
-	TRBV6-4	TRBJ2-3	-	CASSYSGATYTQYF	TGTGCCAGCAGTTACTCGGGAGCCACATATACGCAGTATTTT
once	TRBV4-1	TRBJ1-1	-	CASSQGVINTEAFF	TGCGCCAGCAGCCAAGGAGTCATCAACACTGAAGCTTTCTTT
many	TRBV13	TRBJ2-3	-	CASSRSFRRESNPDTQYF	TGTGCCAGCAGCCGCTCCTTTAGGCGGGAAAGTAACCCAGATACGCAGTATTTT
many	TRBV10-3	TRBJ1-2	TRBD1	CAIRQPRGVYGYTF	TGTGCCATCAGGCAGCCCAGGGGGGTCTATGGCTACACCTTC
-	TRBV5-4	TRBJ2-3	TRBD2	CASSFGGTSGSADTQYF	TGTGCCAGCAGCTTCGGGGGGACTAGCGGGAGCGCAGATACGCAGTATTTT
few	TRBV29-1	TRBJ2-1	TRBD2	CSSREREGDNEQFF	TGCAGCTCGAGGGAGCGGGAAGGGGACAATGAGCAGTTCTTC
-	TRBV10-3	TRBJ2-6	-	CAIGGGAGSNVLTF	TGTGCCATCGGAGGGGGGGCTGGGTCCAACGTCCTGACTTTC
many	TRBV27	TRBJ2-1	TRBD2	CASTPIAGANEQFF	TGTGCCAGCACCCCTATTGCGGGAGCTAATGAGCAGTTCTTC
few	TRBV12-3/TRBV12-4	TRBJ2-3	-	CASSLAGGADTQYF	TGTGCCAGCAGTTTAGCGGGCGGAGCAGATACGCAGTATTTT
many	TRBV19	TRBJ2-7	-	CASSNYPYEQYF	TGTGCCAGTAGTAACTATCCTTACGAGCAGTACTTC
many	TRBV19	TRBJ2-2	-	CASSALGSWRNGELFF	TGTGCCAGTAGTGCTCTGGGCAGTTGGAGAAACGGGGAGCTGTTTTTT
many	TRBV7-7	TRBJ2-5	TRBD2	CASSPRLAEETQYF	TGTGCTAGCAGCCCGAGACTAGCGGAAGAGACCCAGTACTTC
medium-sized	TRBV6-1	TRBJ2-3	-	CASSDGVGNTDTQYF	TGTGCCAGCAGTGATGGGGTGGGGAACACAGATACGCAGTATTTT
many	TRBV27	TRBJ1-5	TRBD1	CASGSRDRAGQPQHF	TGTGCCAGCGGATCTCGGGACAGGGCAGGTCAGCCCCAGCATTTT
-	TRBV7-6	TRBJ2-7	TRBD1	CASSLADRGSYEQYF	TGTGCCAGCAGCTTAGCGGACAGGGGGTCCTACGAGCAGTACTTC
-	TRBV9	TRBJ2-1	TRBD2	CASSSPGGGNEQFF	TGTGCCAGCAGCTCTCCTGGGGGGGGGAATGAGCAGTTCTTC
large	TRBV19	TRBJ2-1	TRBD2	CASSHGTSGAQFF	TGTGCCAGTAGTCATGGGACTAGCGGTGCGCAGTTCTTC
-	TRBV6-5	TRBJ2-2	-	CASSYSGGFEASTGELLF	TGTGCCAGTAGTTACTCCGGAGGGTTTGAGGCTAGCACCGGGGAGCTGTTATTT
-	TRBV18	TRBJ2-2	-	CASSPERVTGELFF	TGTGCCAGCTCACCGGAAAGGGTAACCGGGGAGCTGTTTTTT
many	TRBV7-3	TRBJ2-1	-	CASSLRGPPYNEQFF	TGTGCCAGCAGCCTCCGGGGACCCCCTTACAATGAGCAGTTCTTC
many	TRBV30	TRBJ1-1	-	CAWSVGQVNTEAFF	TGTGCCTGGAGTGTGGGCCAAGTGAACACTGAAGCTTTCTTT
many	TRBV2	TRBJ1-1	TRBD1	CASSGSGQALNTEAFF	TGTGCCAGCAGTGGGTCGGGACAGGCTCTGAACACTGAAGCTTTCTTT
-	TRBV20-1	TRBJ2-5	TRBD2	CSAPRASGTGETQYF	TGCAGTGCTCCCCGGGCTAGCGGGACTGGAGAGACCCAGTACTTC
-	TRBV6-2/TRBV6-3	TRBJ1-1	-	CASSYHLGGPGNTEAFF	TGTGCCAGCAGTTACCACCTTGGGGGGCCCGGGAACACTGAAGCTTTCTTT
-	TRBV9	TRBJ1-2	-	CASSTRQIANYGYTF	TGTGCCAGCAGCACTCGACAGATAGCTAACTATGGCTACACCTTC
many	TRBV2	TRBJ2-3	TRBD2	CASNPAGGLVGSTDTQYF	TGTGCCAGCAATCCAGCGGGAGGCCTCGTCGGGAGCACAGATACGCAGTATTTT
few	TRBV24-1	TRBJ2-3	-	CATSDSDSPATDTQYF	TGTGCCACCAGTGACTCGGACTCACCGGCCACAGATACGCAGTATTTT
-	TRBV6-1	TRBJ2-7	TRBD2	CASRQPGGKQYF	TGTGCCAGTAGACAACCGGGGGGTAAGCAGTACTTC
-	TRBV12-3/TRBV12-4	TRBJ2-6	-	CASSWSSSGANFLTF	TGTGCCAGCAGTTGGAGCTCCTCTGGGGCCAACTTCCTGACTTTC
many	TRBV4-2	TRBJ2-6	-	CASSQVPGANVLTF	TGTGCCAGCAGCCAAGTTCCTGGGGCCAACGTCCTGACTTTC
many	TRBV6-6	TRBJ1-1	-	CASSYAGHTEAFF	TGTGCCAGCAGTTACGCGGGGCACACTGAAGCTTTCTTT
-	TRBV10-1	TRBJ2-3	-	CASSDSFADTQYF	TGCGCCAGCAGTGATAGTTTCGCAGATACGCAGTATTTT
few	TRBV19	TRBJ2-3	-	CASSYGGGGTDTKYF	TGTGCCAGTAGTTACGGGGGCGGGGGCACAGATACGAAGTATTTT
many	TRBV12-3/TRBV12-4	TRBJ2-1	-	CASTFGSESYNEQFF	TGTGCCAGCACCTTCGGGAGTGAATCCTACAATGAGCAGTTCTTC
many	TRBV7-8	TRBJ2-7	TRBD2	CASSPISGSGYEQYF	TGTGCCAGCAGCCCTATTAGCGGGAGTGGCTACGAGCAGTACTTC
many	TRBV29-1	TRBJ2-6	TRBD1	CSVEGGTGSLSGANVLTF	TGCAGCGTTGAAGGTGGGACAGGGAGCCTCTCTGGGGCCAACGTCCTGACTTTC
many	TRBV5-1	TRBJ1-2	-	CASSAAPTYGYTF	TGCGCCAGCAGCGCCGCACCGACCTATGGCTACACCTTC
many	TRBV18	TRBJ2-1	TRBD2	CASSPRTSGTDVLYNEQFF	TGTGCCAGCTCACCCCGGACTAGCGGGACTGACGTCCTCTACAATGAGCAGTTCTTC
many	TRBV10-3	TRBJ2-3	TRBD2	CAISESERDFTDTQYF	TGTGCCATCAGTGAGTCCGAGCGGGACTTTACAGATACGCAGTATTTT
few	TRBV27	TRBJ2-7	TRBD1	CASSPRQGYAEQYF	TGTGCCAGCAGTCCACGACAGGGGTACGCCGAGCAGTACTTC
-	TRBV20-1	TRBJ2-7	TRBD2	CSASPTSGILSEQYF	TGCAGTGCTAGTCCGACTAGCGGGATTCTGAGCGAGCAGTACTTC